Below, 32 T cell receptor beta chains from the same sample are listed, as sequenced in a study of radiotherapy plus CTLA-4 blockade in lung cancer. The assay was immunoSEQ multiplex PCR, and TCRdb's table has in-frame clones only and misses some. Among tens of thousands of clones listed, around 84% were seen once. The sequencing used peripheral blood, collected from a patient treated with radiotherapy plus ipilimumab. The receptors originated from a human donor with non-small cell lung cancer that progressed on radiotherapy plus ipilimumab.

This chain uses TRBV7-9 with TRBJ1-2, with 7 bases fitting TRBD1. The CDR3 has 11 residues. V lost 5 bases, J lost 10 bases, and 4 bases stayed unmatched. Germline assignment: CDR1 SEHNR and CDR2 FQNEAQ (reference sequence). The CDR3 here is CASSRTGDYTF. CDR3 in DNA: TGTGCCAGCAGCCGCACAGGGGACTACACCTTC. Based on the CDR3 plus reference TRBV7-9 and TRBJ1-2, the full variable domain is DTGVSQNPRHKITKRGQNVTFRCDPISEHNRLYWYRQTLGQGPEFLTYFQNEAQLEKSRLLSDRFSAERPKGSFSTLEIQRTEQGDSAMYLCASSRTGDYTFGSGTRLTVV.

The CDR3 region has the DNA TGTGCCTGGAGTGTCCCACACCTCTCTGGAAACACCATATATTTT. Its translation is CAWSVPHLSGNTIYF. The chain recombines TRBV30 with TRBJ1-3, with unresolved D. From germline, CDR1 is GTSNPN and CDR2 SVGIG (reference sequence). The CDR3 totals 15 residues. Trimming pared 0 bases from V and 0 bases from J, leaving 9 bases between.

The chain carries TRBV10-2 and TRBJ2-3, with D possibly matching TRBD2 (6 bases). V was clipped by 8 bases and J by 3 bases, with 15 bases between them. The CDR3 is 14 residues long. Germline V gene data show CDR1 as WSHSY and CDR2 as SAAADI. This CDR3 is CASRRGSLTDTQYF. The CDR3 DNA is TGCGCCAGCCGGCGGGGTAGCCTTACAGATACGCAGTATTTT.

CDR3 sequence (DNA): TGTGCCAGCAGCTTAGTAGAGGGTGTGAACACTGAAGCTTTCTTT. Its translation is CASSLVEGVNTEAFF. This rearrangement joins TRBV11-3 to TRBJ1-1; no clear D. The CDR3 covers 15 residues. CDR1 and CDR2 from the germline V gene are SGHNT and YENEEA. The V and J ends lost 1 base and 0 bases respectively, with 9 bases between them. Variable domain in full (rest from reference TRBV11-3 and TRBJ1-1): EAGVVQSPRYKIIEKKQPVAFWCNPISGHNTLYWYLQNLGQGPELLIRYENEEAVDDSQLPKDRFSAERLKGVDSTLKIQPAELGDSAVYLCASSLVEGVNTEAFFGQGTRLTVV.

This clone was seen only once. This chain connects TRBV19 to TRBJ1-5; tentative D call: TRBD1 (6 bases). V lost 4 bases to trimming and J lost 0 bases, with 10 bases between them. Germline CDR1 is LNHDA and CDR2 is SQIVND (reference sequence). There are 15 residues in the CDR3. Written as DNA, the CDR3 is TGTGCCAGTAGTACACAGGGTTATAGCAATCAGCCCCAGCATTTT. Protein sequence: CASSTQGYSNQPQHF.

This chain joins TRBV7-2 and TRBJ1-1; 7 bases fit TRBD1. CDR3 size: 17 residues. With 4 bases clipped from V and 0 bases from J, the junction kept 11 bases outside the gene matches. The germline V gene has CDR1 SGHTA and CDR2 FQGNSA. The CDR3 loop is CASSSGTAIIMNTEAFF. The CDR3 DNA is TGTGCCAGCAGCTCCGGGACAGCAATAATTATGAACACTGAAGCTTTCTTT.

The V gene is TRBV4-2, the J gene TRBJ1-2, with a possible D match to TRBD1 (6 bases). This CDR3 has 16 residues. The germline V and J ends were trimmed by 1 base and 1 base, with 13 bases remaining between them. Germline CDR1 LGHNA, CDR2 YNFKEQ. This CDR3 reads CASSQAGAGFNYGYTF. CDR3 DNA sequence: TGTGCCAGCAGCCAAGCAGGGGCCGGCTTTAACTATGGCTACACCTTC.

The V gene is TRBV9, the J gene TRBJ2-1; no clear D gene. Germline lookup yields CDR1 SGDLS and CDR2 YYNGEE. Trimming pared 0 bases from V and 4 bases from J, leaving 11 bases between. CDR3 size: 15 residues. This CDR3 is CASSVGSNLYNEQFF. In DNA, the CDR3 is TGTGCCAGCAGCGTAGGAAGTAACTTATACAATGAGCAGTTCTTC.

This chain links TRBV28 with TRBJ1-1; 8 bases are shared with TRBD1. Germline CDR1 MDHEN, CDR2 SYDVKM. The CDR3 has 11 residues. This CDR3 reads CVTQGAREAFF. CDR3 DNA sequence: TGTGTCACTCAGGGGGCTCGAGAAGCTTTCTTT.

This CDR3 is CSVEKTIGTGEEAFF. The CDR3 nucleotides read TGCAGCGTTGAAAAAACTATTGGGACAGGGGAAGAAGCTTTCTTT. The chain employs TRBV29-1 and TRBJ1-1, with TRBD1 matching over 10 bases. Germline V gene sequence: CDR1 SQVTM, CDR2 ANQGSEA. The CDR3 length is 15 residues. The trim removed 2 bases at V and 8 bases at J, leaving 11 bases unmatched. Drawing the rest from reference TRBV29-1 and TRBJ1-1, the complete variable domain is SAVISQKPSRDICQRGTSLTIQCQVDSQVTMMFWYRQQPGQSLTLIATANQGSEATYESGFVIDKFPISRPNLTFSTLTVSNMSPEDSSIYLCSVEKTIGTGEEAFFGQGTRLTVV.

The CDR3 DNA sequence: TGTGCCAGCAGCTCGACGGGTAATGAGCAGTTCTTC. It codes for CASSSTGNEQFF. V usage is TRBV13 and J usage is TRBJ2-1, with D unresolved. The V gene's germline CDR1 is PRHDT and CDR2 FYEKMQ (reference sequence). The CDR3 loop spans 12 amino acids. V lost 4 bases, J lost 7 bases, and 8 bases lay in between.

This sequence joins TRBV27 and TRBJ2-1, with TRBD2 matching over 9 bases. V lost 4 bases, J lost 16 bases, and 11 bases stayed unmatched. The CDR3 covers 13 residues. Germline loops: CDR1 MNHEY, CDR2 SMNVEV (reference sequence). In DNA form, the CDR3 reads TGTGCCAGCAGTTCCGGACAAAGCGGGGGGATCTTCTTC. This sequence encodes CASSSGQSGGIFF.

J is TRBJ2-7 and V is TRBV5-6; D remains ambiguous. Germline V gene data show CDR1 as SGHDT and CDR2 as YYEEEE. Trimming stripped 4 bases from V and 3 bases from J, with 5 bases between. CDR3 length: 11 amino acids. Written as DNA, the CDR3 is TGTGCCAGCAGCGCCAGCTACGAGCAGTACTTC. Protein: CASSASYEQYF. The variable domain in full, completed from reference TRBV5-6 and TRBJ2-7, reads DAGVTQSPTHLIKTRGQQVTLRCSPKSGHDTVSWYQQALGQGPQFIFQYYEEEERQRGNFPDRFSGHQFPNYSSELNVNALLLGDSALYLCASSASYEQYFGPGTRLTVT.

This chain links TRBV9 with TRBJ2-3, with 8 bases identical to TRBD2. J was trimmed by 5 bases and V by 0 bases; bases with no gene match: 11. Germline lookup yields CDR1 SGDLS and CDR2 YYNGEE. The CDR3 sequence is 17 residues long. The CDR3 region is CASSVGLGGGMIDTQYF. The CDR3 coding sequence is TGTGCCAGCAGCGTAGGGCTCGGCGGGGGGATGATAGATACGCAGTATTTT.

The CDR3 spells CASSARLAERSEQYF. The DNA of the CDR3 is TGTGCCAGCAGCGCCAGACTAGCGGAGAGAAGCGAGCAGTACTTC. The chain uses TRBV27 and TRBJ2-5; the match to TRBD2 covers 9 bases. Gene TRBJ2-7 matches the end of the DNA better, so the J call may be wrong. Per germline, CDR1 MNHEY and CDR2 SMNVEV (reference sequence). CDR3 length: 15 residues.

The genes are TRBV21-1 and TRBJ1-5. TRBV21-1 corresponds to a pseudogene. The CDR3 contains 17 residues. The CDR3 region has the DNA TGTGCCAGCAGCAAAGCCAAGAGGGAGTGGAGCAATCAGCCCCAGCATTTT. It translates to CASSKAKREWSNQPQHF.

The chain has TRBV7-9 and TRBJ2-3; 9 bases are shared with TRBD1. The CDR3 sequence is 16 residues long. CDR1 and CDR2 from the germline V gene are SEHNR and FQNEAQ (reference sequence). V trimming: 3 bases; J trimming: 5 bases; junction bases outside the gene matches: 9. The CDR3, as DNA: TGTGCCAGCAGCTTGACAGGGGGAAAGGCGGGAGATACGCAGTATTTT. Protein sequence: CASSLTGGKAGDTQYF.

The chain joins TRBV12-5 to TRBJ1-1; possible D gene TRBD1, 6 bases. Between the trimmed V and J ends, which lost 2 bases and 1 base, there was a span of 11 bases. The length of the CDR3 is 15 residues. Germline loops: CDR1 LGHNT, CDR2 FRNRAP. The CDR3 spells CASGLRGAGNTEAFF. The CDR3 DNA reads as TGTGCTAGTGGTTTGCGGGGGGCGGGGAACACTGAAGCTTTCTTT.

V is TRBV10-3 and J is TRBJ1-4; D ambiguous. The CDR3 length is 13 residues. Trimming removed 5 bases from V and 3 bases from J, with 7 bases in between. Looked up from germline, CDR1 is ENHRY and CDR2 is SYGVKD. This CDR3 is CAISFRANEKLFF. The CDR3 bases are TGTGCCATCAGTTTTAGGGCTAATGAAAAACTGTTTTTT.

The chain uses TRBV10-2 and TRBJ2-6; D is unresolved. The CDR3 spans 13 residues. Germline CDR1 WSHSY, CDR2 SAAADI. The V end lost 7 bases, the J end lost 8 bases, and 12 bases lay between the germline ends. CDR3 in amino acids: CASNAPGTNVLTF. The CDR3 DNA reads TGCGCCAGCAACGCCCCAGGAACCAACGTCCTGACTTTC.

The V and J genes are TRBV10-3 and TRBJ1-1; 8 bases map to TRBD1. The germline CDR1 and CDR2 sequences are ENHRY and SYGVKD. This CDR3 is 16 amino acids long. Germline trimming cut 3 bases from V and 1 base from J; bases unmatched to any gene: 7. This chain's CDR3 is CAISDLGGQANTEAFF. CDR3 nucleotide sequence: TGTGCCATCAGTGATTTGGGGGGACAGGCGAACACTGAAGCTTTCTTT.

This sequence joins TRBV7-9 and TRBJ1-2; TRBD1 is a possible D gene (5 bases). Germline lookup yields CDR1 SEHNR and CDR2 FQNEAQ (reference sequence). The CDR3 runs 14 residues. The germline V and J ends were trimmed by 2 bases and 2 bases, with 9 bases remaining between them. The CDR3 DNA reads TGTGCCAGCAGCTTAAAGGGGCTGAACTATGGCTACACCTTC. This codes for CASSLKGLNYGYTF.

The chain joins TRBV30 to TRBJ2-1; D is ambiguous. Germline V gives CDR1 GTSNPN, CDR2 SVGIG (reference sequence). CDR3 length: 13 amino acids. Trimming stripped 0 bases from V and 4 bases from J, with 7 bases between. The CDR3 DNA reads TGTGCCTGGAGTGTAAACAAGTACAATGAGCAGTTCTTC. Translation gives CAWSVNKYNEQFF.

The rearrangement uses TRBV23-1 and TRBJ1-2; D call uncertain. TRBV23-1 is given ORF status, its function remaining uncertain. The CDR3 runs 12 residues. Trimming took 2 bases from V and 6 from J, leaving 7 bases between them. The CDR3, as DNA: TGCGCCAGCAGTCAAACTGGGAATGGCTACACCTTC. This translates into CASSQTGNGYTF.

This chain uses TRBV19 with TRBJ1-5; D possibly corresponds to TRBD1 (6 bases). Germline CDR1 is LNHDA and CDR2 is SQIVND (reference sequence). This CDR3 has 13 amino acids. V shed 11 bases and J shed 0 bases, with 11 bases lying between them. CDR3 region: CAGGQTSNQPQHF. Here the CDR3 DNA reads TGTGCCGGGGGACAAACTAGCAATCAGCCCCAGCATTTT. The complete variable domain, with remaining parts taken from reference TRBV19 and TRBJ1-5, reads DGGITQSPKYLFRKEGQNVTLSCEQNLNHDAMYWYRQDPGQGLRLIYYSQIVNDFQKGDIAEGYSVSREKKESFPLTVTSAQKNPTAFYLCAGGQTSNQPQHFGDGTRLSIL.

This chain uses TRBV27 with TRBJ1-5; D call uncertain. The CDR3 runs to 13 residues. CDR1 and CDR2 (germline): MNHEY, SMNVEV (reference sequence). Trimming took off 3 bases at V and 5 bases at J, with 8 bases between the two ends. The CDR3, as DNA: TGTGCCAGCAGTTTCACGGGAGATCAGCCCCAGCATTTT. Translating it yields CASSFTGDQPQHF.

The chain carries TRBV7-9 and TRBJ1-6; D is unclear. The CDR3 loop spans 17 amino acids. The V end lost 5 bases, the J end lost 6 bases, and 20 bases lay between the germline ends. The V gene's germline CDR1 is SEHNR and CDR2 FQNEAQ (reference sequence). CDR3 sequence (DNA): TGTGCCAGCAGCGCCGAGGACGGTCGAATTTTTAATTCACCCCTCCACTTT. Translation gives CASSAEDGRIFNSPLHF.

The J gene is TRBJ2-3, the V gene TRBV7-2, with D perhaps matching TRBD2 (6 bases). From germline, CDR1 is SGHTA and CDR2 FQGNSA. Trimming took off 1 base at V and 5 bases at J, with 10 bases between the two ends. This CDR3 is built from 14 residues. The CDR3 DNA is TGTGCCAGCAGCTTAGAACTAGCAGGAGATACGCAGTATTTT. It encodes CASSLELAGDTQYF. Looking up the rest from reference TRBV7-2 and TRBJ2-3 gives the full variable domain: GAGVSQSPSNKVTEKGKDVELRCDPISGHTALYWYRQSLGQGLEFLIYFQGNSAPDKSGLPSDRFSAERTGGSVSTLTIQRTQQEDSAVYLCASSLELAGDTQYFGPGTRLTVL.

The chain has TRBV28 and TRBJ2-3; either TRBD1 or TRBD2 may supply D (5 bases each). Trimming removed 3 bases at V and 2 bases at J, with 9 bases between. The CDR3 is 14 residues long. From germline, CDR1 is MDHEN and CDR2 SYDVKM. CDR3 sequence reads: CASSFGGNTDTQYF. CDR3 nucleotide sequence: TGTGCCAGCAGTTTTGGGGGAAACACAGATACGCAGTATTTT.

CDR3 nucleotide sequence: TGTGCCAGCAGTGAAGGGGACAGGGCTGCGGATACGCAGTATTTT. Amino acids: CASSEGDRAADTQYF. The V call is TRBV2, the J call TRBJ2-3, with 9 bases aligning to TRBD1. The CDR3 is 15 residues long. V lost 1 base, J lost 6 bases, and 5 bases stayed unmatched. CDR1 is SNHLY and CDR2 is FYNNEI in the germline V gene.

The V and J genes are TRBV27 and TRBJ1-2; weak D call: TRBD1 (6 bases). This CDR3 has 15 amino acids. The ends were cut back, 6 bases at V and 7 bases at J, with 21 bases in the middle. Germline V CDR1 and CDR2: MNHEY, SMNVEV (reference sequence). In nucleotides, the CDR3 is TGTGCCAGCAGCCCACTCGGGGCAGGGGAAATTGGCTACACCTTC. Its protein product is CASSPLGAGEIGYTF.

V and J are TRBV11-1 and TRBJ2-3, with unresolved D. Deletions cut 6 bases from V and 1 base from J, with 11 bases between. CDR1 and CDR2 from the germline V gene are SGHAT and FQDESV (reference sequence). The CDR3 runs to 14 residues. The CDR3 is CASRRESGTDTQYF. CDR3 nucleotide sequence: TGTGCCAGCAGACGTGAGTCCGGCACAGATACGCAGTATTTT.